This T cell receptor beta chain was profiled in a study of response to subunit inactivated influenza vaccine. Whole-study results and caveats: Authors suggested that a seasonal influenza vaccination recruits few new T cells each time.

About this clonotype itself: Its antigen remains unidentified.

This CDR3 is built from 12 residues. Germline lookup yields CDR1 SGHAT and CDR2 FQNNGV. V gave up 3 bases and J gave up 4 bases, with 7 bases separating them. TCRdb re-analysed the RT-PCR reads in MiXCR, keeping a single row per CDR3 protein. The sample yields roughly 780,000 distinct CDR3 sequences, around 20% seen once. Specimen: PBMCs from blood, collected 5 days after vaccination. The chain recombines TRBV11-2 with TRBJ2-7; no clear D. The TCR originated in a man over 45 who received an inactivated influenza vaccine. CDR3 DNA sequence: TGTGCCAGCAGCTTGCACCGGTACGAGCAGTACTTC. It translates to CASSLHRYEQYF.